This is a list of T cell receptor beta chains from one sample in a study of T cell repertoires in cytomegalovirus infection. These receptors lack a known antigen. TCRdb re-analysed the reads in MiXCR, keeping a single row per CDR3 protein. The sample lists around 540,000 distinct CDR3 sequences; 30% to 40% were seen once. This specimen consisted of cultured PBMCs, obtained from culture after CMV antigen stimulation. Receptors were obtained from a human donor in good health (CMV status not recorded). Some clones in this sample may be carry-over from other donors' samples. CDR3s leave out the opening cysteine and the closing phenylalanine or tryptophan.

TRBV4-3	TRBJ2-1	ASSQDWGREQF
TRBV11-3	TRBJ2-3	ASSQVPPAQY
TRBV5-3	TRBJ2-7	ASRKGVHEQY
TRBV28	TRBJ1-1	ASSPGSGAKSEAF
TRBV6-2/TRBV6-3	TRBJ2-7	ASSYTDGNSYEQY
TRBV7-8	TRBJ2-2	ASSSRPRGRAGVGELF
TRBV15	TRBJ1-5	ATSSWDRSNQPQH
TRBV19	TRBJ1-3	ASSIRGSGNTIY
TRBV29-1	TRBJ2-1	SVELAGQEQF
TRBV7-2	TRBJ1-2	ASSLNIDRDYYGYT
TRBV27	TRBJ2-1	ASSFFSGSYNEQF
TRBV7-9	TRBJ2-7	ASSLSFGEQY
TRBV19	TRBJ2-3	ASSVGTSGIDTQY
TRBV12-3/TRBV12-4	TRBJ2-1	ASTPGLGSYNEQF
TRBV6-5	TRBJ1-1	ASRRGQWNTEAF
TRBV19	TRBJ1-5	ASTYEVAGIGWPQH
TRBV12-3/TRBV12-4	TRBJ1-3	ASSAEDGASGNTIY
TRBV27	TRBJ1-1	ASNRGSLLNTEAF
TRBV4-3	TRBJ1-6	ASSQDRFLSSYNSPLH
TRBV4-1	TRBJ2-3	ASSRSGTGGSTDTQY
TRBV7-2	TRBJ1-5	ASSRGPYSNQPQH
TRBV5-4	TRBJ2-1	ASSPGTRPHNEQF
TRBV19	TRBJ2-2	ASSSGERTTGELF
TRBV18	TRBJ1-1	ASSPPTGGDAEAF
TRBV20-1	TRBJ1-2	SATGVWYGYT
TRBV5-1	TRBJ2-6	ASVSGANVLT
TRBV4-1	TRBJ2-3	ASSRPSGSEDTQY
TRBV11-3	TRBJ2-5	ASSLLSAPETQY
TRBV19	TRBJ1-2	ASRTTQGDGYT
TRBV4-1	TRBJ1-6	ASSQGQAFNSPLH
TRBV19	TRBJ2-4	ASSIDASNVGY
TRBV4-1	TRBJ2-5	ASSQDQGLPETQY
TRBV4-3	TRBJ2-1	ASSQSEYNEQF
TRBV12-3/TRBV12-4	TRBJ2-7	ASTVAGAYEQY
TRBV7-6	TRBJ1-1	ASSLNTYGGKNTEAF
TRBV6-2/TRBV6-3	TRBJ2-5	ASSYRTGMGEETQY
TRBV29-1	TRBJ1-1	SVAHRQALGTEAF
TRBV25-1	TRBJ1-6	ASSESESSPLH
TRBV19	TRBJ1-2	ASSIAEDYGYT
TRBV11-2	TRBJ2-7	ASSSNRGSYEQY
TRBV29-1	TRBJ1-5	SVAGDGNQPQH
TRBV7-2	TRBJ2-2	ASSLSGRASVGELF
TRBV7-2	TRBJ1-5	ASSPWTQSGNQPQH
TRBV7-2	TRBJ2-5	ASSLRAGGYQETQY
TRBV7-8	TRBJ2-2	ASSLSTGNTGELF
TRBV11-3	TRBJ2-2	ASSWGDTGELF
TRBV7-3	TRBJ2-1	ASSFVSGESEQF
TRBV7-2	TRBJ2-5	ASRGWVQETQY
TRBV6-2/TRBV6-3	TRBJ2-2	ASSSPVGAGGELF
TRBV6-6	TRBJ2-5	ASSERGGGKTQY
TRBV28	TRBJ2-3	ASSLTGVGQSDTQY
TRBV7-6	TRBJ2-7	ASSSLAGASYEQY
TRBV6-7	TRBJ2-1	ASSYSDRSSGRNGNEQF
TRBV5-4	TRBJ1-2	ASSFQDRELRGYT
TRBV6-1	TRBJ2-7	ASTTGQTNEQY
TRBV18	TRBJ1-1	ASSSGPRGTNTEAF
TRBV28	TRBJ1-2	ASSPGTGSYNYGYT
TRBV11-2	TRBJ2-2	ASSLSSPANTGELF
TRBV6-6	TRBJ1-1	ASSPEALNTEAF